The rows below give T cell receptor beta chains drawn from one sample of a study of blood T cell repertoires in COVID-19. TCRdb keeps only in-frame clones here, not all; method: immunoSEQ multiplex PCR. The sample includes hundreds of thousands of clones, 75% to 90% of them seen just once. The sample taken for sequencing was peripheral blood. The receptors originated from a woman between 25 and 40 years old with active or convalescent COVID-19. Each CDR3 is given with its conserved first and last residue. A D gene is named only where the DNA matches it firmly. Size tells how often a clone was seen (once, few, many) or the class of an expanded clone, and some rows leave it out.

TRBV10-2	NA	NA	TRBJ1-5	CASLGGEDQPQHF	TGCGCCAGCCTTGGGGGGGAAGATCAGCCCCAGCATTTT
TRBV10-3	NA	NA	TRBJ2-3	CAISAGFSTDTQYF	TGTGCCATCAGTGCAGGGTTTAGCACAGATACGCAGTATTTT
TRBV6-1	NA	NA	TRBJ1-5	CASSQGQTYSNQPQHF	TGTGCCAGCAGTCAAGGACAGACCTATAGCAATCAGCCCCAGCATTTT
TRBV7-9	NA	NA	TRBJ2-3	CASSLVGAADTQYF	TGTGCCAGCAGCTTAGTGGGAGCGGCAGATACGCAGTATTTT
TRBV2	TRBD2	NA	TRBJ2-6	CASSRRLPGLAGSPSSGANVLTF	TGTGCCAGCAGTCGGCGATTACCTGGATTAGCGGGTTCTCCCAGCTCTGGGGCCAACGTCCTGACTTTC
TRBV7-2	TRBD2	NA	TRBJ2-3	CASSLASGRASTDTQYF	TGTGCCAGCAGCTTAGCTAGCGGGAGGGCCAGCACAGATACGCAGTATTTT
TRBV6-5	TRBD2	once	TRBJ2-3	CASRSGTSGPDTQYF	TGTGCCAGCAGATCCGGGACTAGCGGGCCAGATACGCAGTATTTT
TRBV9	NA	NA	TRBJ1-1	CASSVGQGGTEAFF	TGTGCCAGCAGCGTAGGCCAGGGAGGGACTGAAGCTTTCTTT
TRBV12-3/TRBV12-4	NA	NA	TRBJ2-1	CASSPDRRQFF	TGTGCCAGCAGCCCCGACAGGCGGCAGTTCTTC
TRBV29-1	TRBD1	few	TRBJ1-1	CSAWDREGTEAFF	TGCAGCGCCTGGGACAGGGAGGGCACTGAAGCTTTCTTT
TRBV2	TRBD1	NA	TRBJ1-2	CASRKDRAGNYGYTF	TGTGCCAGCAGAAAGGACAGGGCTGGTAACTATGGCTACACCTTC
TRBV2	NA	few	TRBJ1-5	CASTDFSNQPQHF	TGTGCCAGCACTGACTTTAGCAATCAGCCCCAGCATTTT
TRBV5-1	NA	NA	TRBJ1-3	CASSPLGDSGNTIYF	TGCGCCAGCAGCCCTTTAGGAGATTCTGGAAACACCATATATTTT
TRBV25-1	TRBD2	NA	TRBJ2-2	CASSHIAGNTGELFF	TGTGCCAGCAGTCACATAGCGGGGAACACCGGGGAGCTGTTTTTT
TRBV27	TRBD1	once	TRBJ1-1	CASRTRWTGGNTEAFF	TGTGCCAGCCGAACTAGATGGACAGGGGGGAACACTGAAGCTTTCTTT
TRBV2	TRBD2	NA	TRBJ2-7	CAGSGTSGDPYEQYF	TGTGCCGGATCCGGGACTAGCGGGGACCCCTACGAGCAGTACTTC
TRBV18	TRBD1	NA	TRBJ2-3	CASSPPTGGGTDTQYF	TGTGCCAGCTCACCACCGACAGGGGGCGGCACAGATACGCAGTATTTT
TRBV19	TRBD2	few	TRBJ2-3	CASMSGGARTDTQYF	TGTGCCAGTATGAGCGGGGGGGCTAGAACAGATACGCAGTATTTT
TRBV4-1	TRBD2	NA	TRBJ2-5	CASSQVLAGAPGLRETQYF	TGCGCCAGCAGCCAAGTCCTAGCGGGGGCCCCTGGGCTTCGTGAGACCCAGTACTTC
TRBV5-1	NA	NA	TRBJ1-3	CASSYGRDSGNTIYF	TGCGCCAGCAGCTACGGGCGGGACTCTGGAAACACCATATATTTT
TRBV29-1	NA	NA	TRBJ1-2	CSVEDWDGRLSKGDYGYTF	TGCAGCGTTGAAGACTGGGATGGCAGGTTATCTAAAGGGGACTATGGCTACACCTTC
TRBV3-1/TRBV3-2	NA	NA	TRBJ2-5	CASSPDSWYQETQYF	TGTGCCAGCAGCCCGGACAGTTGGTACCAAGAGACCCAGTACTTC
TRBV12-3/TRBV12-4	TRBD1	NA	TRBJ1-1	CASSLGDSAEAFF	TGTGCCAGCAGTTTAGGGGACAGCGCTGAAGCTTTCTTT
TRBV27	TRBD2	NA	TRBJ2-1	CASTGPGLVGNEQFF	TGTGCCAGCACCGGGCCGGGACTAGTCGGCAATGAGCAGTTCTTC
TRBV2	TRBD1	NA	TRBJ1-1	CASPGQGRYTEAFF	TGTGCCAGCCCGGGACAGGGTAGGTACACTGAAGCTTTCTTT
TRBV5-1	TRBD1	NA	TRBJ1-2	CASSDRDRSNYGYTF	TGCGCCAGCAGCGACCGGGACAGGTCCAACTATGGCTACACCTTC
TRBV6-5	TRBD2	NA	TRBJ2-3	CAASLAADTQYF	TGTGCCGCAAGCCTAGCGGCTGATACGCAGTATTTT
TRBV5-5	TRBD1	NA	TRBJ1-2	CASRETGTGAYYGYTF	TGTGCCAGCAGAGAGACCGGGACAGGGGCCTACTATGGCTACACCTTC
TRBV15	TRBD1	NA	TRBJ1-2	CATSRGQGGNYGYTF	TGTGCCACCAGCAGAGGACAGGGGGGTAACTATGGCTACACCTTC
TRBV6-5	TRBD1	many	TRBJ1-2	CASSPAGTGGNGYTF	TGTGCCAGCAGCCCCGCCGGGACAGGGGGTAATGGCTACACCTTC
TRBV27	TRBD1	NA	TRBJ1-2	CASTPPTPGQKSYGYTF	TGTGCCAGCACTCCACCAACCCCGGGACAGAAAAGCTATGGCTACACCTTC
TRBV5-1	TRBD1	NA	TRBJ2-7	CASRLGQGYEQYF	TGCGCCAGCCGACTTGGACAGGGCTACGAGCAGTACTTC
TRBV18	NA	NA	TRBJ2-4	CASSPSGQGIQYF	TGTGCCAGCTCACCCAGTGGGCAAGGCATTCAGTACTTC
TRBV6-5	TRBD1	NA	TRBJ1-5	CASSHTGGGQPQHF	TGTGCCAGCAGCCACACAGGGGGCGGTCAGCCCCAGCATTTT
TRBV19	TRBD2	NA	TRBJ2-1	CASRSGGAGNEQFF	TGTGCCAGTAGGAGCGGGGGGGCTGGCAATGAGCAGTTCTTC
TRBV29-1	NA	NA	TRBJ1-2	CSVRNMGEANYGYTF	TGCAGCGTTCGCAATATGGGTGAGGCTAACTATGGCTACACCTTC
TRBV4-2	TRBD2	NA	TRBJ2-7	CASSQPGLAGEPDEQYF	TGTGCCAGCAGCCAACCGGGGCTAGCGGGAGAGCCAGACGAGCAGTACTTC